The 9 T cell receptor beta chains presented below share a single source sample, sequenced in a study of T cells after somatic rescue of genetic block. Data came from immunoSEQ multiplex PCR; TCRdb stores just in-frame clones and leaves some out. The top ten clones hold approximately 15% of a sample with roughly 14,000 clones, 55% to 75% of them seen once. Input material: peripheral blood mononuclear cells (PBMCs). The source is a boy aged 5-17 years.

The chain couples TRBV5-1 to TRBJ1-5, with D perhaps TRBD1 (5 bases). Germline CDR1 reads SGHRS; CDR2 reads YFSETQ. This CDR3 has 18 amino acids. V gave up 1 base and J gave up 0 bases, with 17 bases separating them. This CDR3 reads CASSLNSFGTGSNQPQHF. As DNA, the CDR3 is TGCGCCAGCAGCTTGAACTCGTTCGGAACAGGTAGCAATCAGCCCCAGCATTTT.

In the case of this clone: Mismatch with germline at one junction end may stem from a read error. J is TRBJ2-7 and V is TRBV10-3; tentatively, D is TRBD2 (6 bases). The CDR3 extends over 14 amino acids. The V gene's germline CDR1 is ENHRY and CDR2 SYGVKD. The CDR3 bases are TGTGCCAGCAGTTACTCGCGGGGCGTCTACGAGCAGTACTTC. Translation gives CASSYSRGVYEQYF.

This CDR3 reads CASSTASVPSYEQYF. CDR3 DNA sequence: TGTGCCAGCAGTACCGCTAGCGTCCCCTCCTACGAGCAGTACTTC. This chain links TRBV27 with TRBJ2-7, with a possible D match to TRBD2 (6 bases). CDR1 and CDR2 from the germline V gene are MNHEY and SMNVEV (reference sequence). This CDR3 has 15 amino acids. Deletions cut 5 bases from V and 0 bases from J, with 14 bases between.

This chain links TRBV9 with TRBJ2-7; D is tentatively TRBD1 or TRBD2 (6 bases each). The CDR3 contains 15 residues. The germline V gene encodes CDR1 SGDLS and CDR2 YYNGEE. Trimming removed 0 bases from V and 2 bases from J, with 12 bases in between. CDR3 sequence (DNA): TGTGCCAGCAGCGTAGGGAACGGGGGCCCCTACGAGCAGTACTTC. Translation: CASSVGNGGPYEQYF.

This clone counts as medium-sized. The V call is TRBV5-4, the J call TRBJ1-5; D is perhaps TRBD1 (5 bases). Germline-derived CDR1 and CDR2 are SGHNT and YYREEE (reference sequence). Trimming took off 0 bases at V and 0 bases at J, with 13 bases between the two ends. CDR3 length: 17 amino acids. Here the CDR3 reads CASSLAGTVYSNQPQHF. In nucleotides, the CDR3 is TGTGCCAGCAGCTTGGCCGGGACGGTCTATAGCAATCAGCCCCAGCATTTT.

The sample holds one count of this clone. The chain links TRBV19 to TRBJ2-7; 8 bases fit TRBD1. J gave up 4 bases and V 4 bases, and 9 bases lay outside the gene matches. The germline gives CDR1 LNHDA, CDR2 SQIVND (reference sequence). The CDR3 covers 15 residues. In nucleotides, the CDR3 is TGTGCCAGTAGTAAAGGTGTCAGGGGGCCGTACGAGCAGTACTTC. Amino acids: CASSKGVRGPYEQYF.

V gene TRBV11-2 combines with J gene TRBJ1-2; unclear D gene. Trimming took off 0 bases at V and 5 bases at J, with 10 bases between the two ends. CDR3 length: 14 amino acids. Germline loops: CDR1 SGHAT, CDR2 FQNNGV. The CDR3 region is CASSLDPGVYGYTF. The CDR3, as DNA: TGTGCCAGCAGCTTAGACCCGGGAGTTTATGGCTACACCTTC.

The chain joins TRBV28 to TRBJ2-7, with 11 positions matching TRBD2. The ends lost 0 bases at V and 2 bases at J; junction bases unmatched: 0. Germline lookup yields CDR1 MDHEN and CDR2 SYDVKM. The CDR3 covers 15 residues. The chain's CDR3 is CASSLWGLAAYEQYF. Written as DNA, the CDR3 is TGTGCCAGCAGTTTATGGGGACTAGCGGCCTACGAGCAGTACTTC.

This clone was seen a handful of times. The V gene is TRBV6-6, the J gene TRBJ1-1; the match to TRBD1 covers 11 bases. The CDR3 loop spans 15 amino acids. Germline V gene data show CDR1 as MNHNY and CDR2 as SVGAGI (reference sequence). The V gene end was trimmed by 7 bases and the J gene end by 3 bases; junction bases not matched to a gene: 7. The CDR3 DNA follows: TGTGCCAGCACCCCCAGGACAGGGGGCTACACTGAAGCTTTCTTT. Protein sequence: CASTPRTGGYTEAFF.